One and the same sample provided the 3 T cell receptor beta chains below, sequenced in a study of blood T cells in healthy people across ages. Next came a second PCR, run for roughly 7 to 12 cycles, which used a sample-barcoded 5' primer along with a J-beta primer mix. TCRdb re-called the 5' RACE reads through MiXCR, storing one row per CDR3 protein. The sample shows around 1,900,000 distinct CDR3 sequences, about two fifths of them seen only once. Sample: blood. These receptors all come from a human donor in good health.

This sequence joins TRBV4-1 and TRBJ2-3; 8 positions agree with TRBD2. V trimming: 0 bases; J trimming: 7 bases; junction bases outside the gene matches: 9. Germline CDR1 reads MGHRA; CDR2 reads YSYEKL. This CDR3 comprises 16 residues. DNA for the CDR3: TGCGCCAGCAGCCAAGATAGGAGCGGGGGCAAACATACGCAGTATTTT. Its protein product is CASSQDRSGGKHTQYF.

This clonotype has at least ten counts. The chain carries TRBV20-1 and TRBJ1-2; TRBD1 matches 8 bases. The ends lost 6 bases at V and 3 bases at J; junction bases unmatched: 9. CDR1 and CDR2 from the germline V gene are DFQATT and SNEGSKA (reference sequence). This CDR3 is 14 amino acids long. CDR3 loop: CSAPGTGGDYGYTF. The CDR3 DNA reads TGCAGTGCCCCCGGGACAGGAGGAGACTATGGCTACACCTTC.

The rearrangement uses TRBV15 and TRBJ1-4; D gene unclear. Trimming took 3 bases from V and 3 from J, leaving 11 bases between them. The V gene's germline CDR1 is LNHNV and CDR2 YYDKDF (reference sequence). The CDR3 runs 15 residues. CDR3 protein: CATSRSVWSNEKLFF. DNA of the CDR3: TGTGCCACCAGCAGGTCCGTTTGGTCTAATGAAAAACTGTTTTTT.